Listed below are T cell receptor beta chains from one sample, sequenced in a study of blood T cells in healthy people across ages. TCRdb reanalysed the 5' RACE reads using MiXCR and keeps one entry per CDR3 protein. This repertoire shows 1.2 million to 1.5 million distinct CDR3 sequences, 40% to 50% found once; its top ten account for 7.9%. Sequenced input: blood. All receptors come from a woman aged 18-30 years in good health. CDR3s include the opening cysteine and the closing phenylalanine or tryptophan. The D gene is left open where the match is weak. The size entry is marked missing in some rows and otherwise reads once, few, many or a size class.

j_call | d_call | clone_size | v_call | cdr3_nt | cdr3_aa
TRBJ2-7 | - | few | TRBV3-1 | TGTGCCAGCAGCCACCCTACTAGGAGCCACGAGCAGTACTTC | CASSHPTRSHEQYF
TRBJ2-3 | - | few | TRBV5-1 | TGCGCCAGCAGCTTGTCGGTCCTCGAAGGGGATACGCAGTATTTT | CASSLSVLEGDTQYF
TRBJ1-4 | - | - | TRBV21-1 | TGTGCCAGCAACCTAAGGCAAGGGTCCGGTGAAAAACTGTTTTTT | CASNLRQGSGEKLFF
TRBJ1-2 | - | - | TRBV3-1 | TGTGCCAGCAGCCAAGAGACGGGCTGGAGCTACACCTTC | CASSQETGWSYTF
TRBJ2-3 | - | - | TRBV6-1 | TGTGCCAGCAGTGAAGTTTGGGATACGCAGTATTTT | CASSEVWDTQYF
TRBJ2-1 | - | many | TRBV7-2 | TGTGCCAGCAGAAAAGGCGGTGCGAGCAATGAGCAGTTCTTC | CASRKGGASNEQFF
TRBJ1-2 | TRBD1 | few | TRBV28 | TGTGCCAGCAGTTGGTCCCGGGACAGGGGCGGTGGCTATGGCTACACCTTC | CASSWSRDRGGGYGYTF
TRBJ2-5 | TRBD2 | few | TRBV6-6 | TGTGCCAGCAGTTACCCCGGGACTAGCTCTCATGAGCAGTACTTC | CASSYPGTSSHEQYF
TRBJ1-2 | TRBD1 | few | TRBV3-1 | TGTGCCAGCAGCCAATTAGGGGGAGGACAGGGCCATGGCTACACCTTC | CASSQLGGGQGHGYTF
TRBJ2-1 | - | few | TRBV4-2 | TGTGCCAGCAGCCAAGAATGGCAATACTACAATGAGCAGTTCTTC | CASSQEWQYYNEQFF
TRBJ1-5 | - | - | TRBV30 | TGTGCCTGGAGAGGCCGACCGGGTCAGCCCCAGCATTTT | CAWRGRPGQPQHF
TRBJ2-5 | - | - | TRBV21-1 | TGTGCCAGCAGCAATGGGGGCAAGCAAGAGACCCAGTACTTC | CASSNGGKQETQYF
TRBJ2-2 | - | - | TRBV7-9 | TGTGCCAGCAGTTCAGACTCGAACACCGGGGAGCTGTTTTTT | CASSSDSNTGELFF
TRBJ2-2 | TRBD2 | few | TRBV12-3/TRBV12-4 | TGTGCCAGCAGTTTGCTAGCGGGGGCCGCCGGGGAGCTGTTTTTT | CASSLLAGAAGELFF
TRBJ1-6 | - | - | TRBV2 | TGTGCCAGCAGTGAAATCCTTCCAGGGGCTAATTCACCCCTCCACTTT | CASSEILPGANSPLHF
TRBJ1-4 | - | - | TRBV20-1 | TGCAGTGCTGAGGAGTCTTTGGATGAAAAACTGTTTTTT | CSAEESLDEKLFF
TRBJ2-7 | - | many | TRBV7-2 | TGTGCCAGCAGCTTAGGGGGTCAATACGAGCAGTACTTC | CASSLGGQYEQYF
TRBJ2-6 | TRBD1 | - | TRBV9 | TGTGCCAGCAGCCCGACGACAGGGGTGATCTCTGGGGCCAACGTCCTGACTTTC | CASSPTTGVISGANVLTF
TRBJ2-1 | TRBD2 | few | TRBV7-2 | TGTGCCAGCAGCTTATCCCCGGGAGGGTATGGGAATGAGCAGTTCTTC | CASSLSPGGYGNEQFF
TRBJ2-2 | TRBD1 | few | TRBV5-1 | TGCGCCAGCAGCAGGGACAGGCCGGCGAACACCGGGGAGCTGTTTTTT | CASSRDRPANTGELFF
TRBJ2-5 | - | few | TRBV12-3/TRBV12-4 | TGTGCCAGCAGTTTTAACCGGCAGCGTCAAGAGACCCAGTACTTC | CASSFNRQRQETQYF
TRBJ2-2 | - | once | TRBV4-2 | TGTGCCAGCAGCCAACGATGGGAGAACACCGGGGAGCTGTTTTTT | CASSQRWENTGELFF
TRBJ2-3 | - | few | TRBV6-1 | TGTGCCAGCAGTGCCGAGTTAGATACGCAGTATTTT | CASSAELDTQYF
TRBJ2-7 | TRBD2 | - | TRBV6-2/TRBV6-3 | TGTGCCAGCAGTTACTCCATGCGGGAGGGCCTCTACGAGCAGTACTTC | CASSYSMREGLYEQYF
TRBJ2-1 | - | few | TRBV7-9 | TGTGCCAGCAGCCCCGAGGTGTCCTCCTACAATGAGCAGTTCTTC | CASSPEVSSYNEQFF
TRBJ2-7 | - | - | TRBV18 | TGTGCCAGCTCACGAATCGACTACGAGCAGTACTTC | CASSRIDYEQYF
TRBJ2-1 | - | - | TRBV7-9 | TGTGCCAGCAGCTGTGGTACGGGACTTGGGGAGCAGTTCTTC | CASSCGTGLGEQFF